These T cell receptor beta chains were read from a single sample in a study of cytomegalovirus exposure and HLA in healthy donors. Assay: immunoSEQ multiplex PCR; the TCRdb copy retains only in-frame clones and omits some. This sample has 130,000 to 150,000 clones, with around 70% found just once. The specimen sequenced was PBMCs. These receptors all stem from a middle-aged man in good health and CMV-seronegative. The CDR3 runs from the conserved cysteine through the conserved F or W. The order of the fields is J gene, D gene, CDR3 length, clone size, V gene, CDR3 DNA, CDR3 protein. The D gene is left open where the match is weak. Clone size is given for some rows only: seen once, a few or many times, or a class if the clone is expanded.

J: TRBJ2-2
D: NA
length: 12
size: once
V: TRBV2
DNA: TGTGCCAGCAGGAGTGATGGCGGGGAGCTGTTTTTT
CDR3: CASRSDGGELFF

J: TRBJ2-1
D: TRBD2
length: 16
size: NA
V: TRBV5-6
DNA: TGTGCCAGCATCCCGGCGGGGGGTAGCTCCTACAATGAGCAGTTCTTC
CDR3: CASIPAGGSSYNEQFF

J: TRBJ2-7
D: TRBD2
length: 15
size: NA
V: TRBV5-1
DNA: TGCGCCAGCAGCTTAGATAGTAGCGGGGTTTACGAGCAGTACTTC
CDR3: CASSLDSSGVYEQYF

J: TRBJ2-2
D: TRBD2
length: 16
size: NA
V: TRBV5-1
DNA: TGCGCCAGCAGCTTGAGCCTAGCGGGAGGGACCGGGGAGCTGTTTTTT
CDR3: CASSLSLAGGTGELFF

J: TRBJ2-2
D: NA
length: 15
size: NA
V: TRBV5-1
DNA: TGCGCCAGCAGCCGCGGACAGTCGAACACCGGGGAGCTGTTTTTT
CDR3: CASSRGQSNTGELFF

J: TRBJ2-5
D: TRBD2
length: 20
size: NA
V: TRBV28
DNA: TGTGCCAGCACCTCTCCCCGCGGGACTAGCGGGAGAAGGGGGTCGGGGACCCAGTACTTC
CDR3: CASTSPRGTSGRRGSGTQYF

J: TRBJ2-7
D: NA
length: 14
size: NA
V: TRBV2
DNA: TGTGCCAGCAGTGAAAGCGTCGGATACTACGAGCAGTACTTC
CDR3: CASSESVGYYEQYF

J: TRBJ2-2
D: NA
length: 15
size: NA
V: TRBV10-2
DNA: TGCGCCAGCAGTGAGAGCACAGCCAACACCGGGGAGCTGTTTTTT
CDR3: CASSESTANTGELFF

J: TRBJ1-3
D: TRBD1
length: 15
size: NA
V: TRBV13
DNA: TGTGCCAGCAGCGTGACAGGGGGCTCTGGAAACACCATATATTTT
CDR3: CASSVTGGSGNTIYF

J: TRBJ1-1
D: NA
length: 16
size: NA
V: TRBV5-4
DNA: TGTGCCAGCAGCTTGGCGGGGAGGGCGGGGGACACTGAAGCTTTCTTT
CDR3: CASSLAGRAGDTEAFF

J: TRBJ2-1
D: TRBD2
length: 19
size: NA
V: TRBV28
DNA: TGTGCCAGCAGTCCCGGACTAGCGGGAGTGCCCGGTCCCTACAATGAGCAGTTCTTC
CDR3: CASSPGLAGVPGPYNEQFF

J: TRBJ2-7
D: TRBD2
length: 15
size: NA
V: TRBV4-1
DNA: TGCGCCAGCAGCCGACTAGCGGGAGGGCCCTACGAGCAGTACTTC
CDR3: CASSRLAGGPYEQYF

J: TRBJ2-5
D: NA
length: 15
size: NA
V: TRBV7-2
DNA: TGTGCCAGCAGCTTAACTTGGGCCCTCCAAGAGACCCAGTACTTC
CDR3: CASSLTWALQETQYF

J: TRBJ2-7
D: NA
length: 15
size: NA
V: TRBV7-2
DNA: TGTGCCAGCAGCCCAGAGGGAGGAGGCTCCTACGAGCAGTACTTC
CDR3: CASSPEGGGSYEQYF

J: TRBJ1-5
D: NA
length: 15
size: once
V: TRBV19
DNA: TGTGCCAGTAGTATTAGTTTCCAAGAGGGTCAGCCCCAGCATTTT
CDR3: CASSISFQEGQPQHF

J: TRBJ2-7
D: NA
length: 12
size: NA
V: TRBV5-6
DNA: TGTGCCAGCAGCTGGGGGACATACGAGCAGTACTTC
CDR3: CASSWGTYEQYF

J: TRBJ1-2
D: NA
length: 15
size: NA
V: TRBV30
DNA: TGTGCCTGGAGTGCTTTACGGGACACCCAAGCAGGCTACCCCTTC
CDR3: CAWSALRDTQAGYPF

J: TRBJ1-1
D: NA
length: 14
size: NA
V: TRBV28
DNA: TGTGCCAGCAGCGGACAGCCTATGAACACTGAAGCTTTCTTT
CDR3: CASSGQPMNTEAFF

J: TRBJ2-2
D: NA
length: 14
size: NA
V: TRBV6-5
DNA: TGTGCCGTCTCGGCGGGGGCAAACACCGGGGAGCTGTTTTTT
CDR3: CAVSAGANTGELFF

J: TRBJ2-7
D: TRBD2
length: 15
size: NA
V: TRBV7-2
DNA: TGTGCCAGCAGCTCTCTAGCGGGTGCGGGCTACGAGCAGTACTTC
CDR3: CASSSLAGAGYEQYF

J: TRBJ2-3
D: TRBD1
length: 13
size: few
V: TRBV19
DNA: TGTGCCAGTGGGGACAGACGCACAGATACGCAGTATTTT
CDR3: CASGDRRTDTQYF

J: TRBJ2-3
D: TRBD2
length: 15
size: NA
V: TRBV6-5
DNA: TGTGCCAGCAACCGCGGGGGTGCGGGCACAGATACGCAGTATTTT
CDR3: CASNRGGAGTDTQYF

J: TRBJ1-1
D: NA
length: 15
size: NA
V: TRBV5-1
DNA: TGCGCCAGCAGCTTGCGCAGGGCCAGGGACACTGAAGCTTTCTTT
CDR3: CASSLRRARDTEAFF

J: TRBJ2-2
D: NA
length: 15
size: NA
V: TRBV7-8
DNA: TGTGCCAGCAGCTTAGTGTCAGCGAACACCGGGGAGCTGTTTTTT
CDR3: CASSLVSANTGELFF

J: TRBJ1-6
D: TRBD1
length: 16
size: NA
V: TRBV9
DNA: TGTGCCAGCAGCGTAGAAGTAGGGACAGATAATTCACCCCTCCACTTT
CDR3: CASSVEVGTDNSPLHF

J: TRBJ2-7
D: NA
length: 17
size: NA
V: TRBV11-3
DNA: TGTGCCAGCAGCCCTCCCTCATCGTTACTGAGCTCCTACGAGCAGTACTTC
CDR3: CASSPPSSLLSSYEQYF

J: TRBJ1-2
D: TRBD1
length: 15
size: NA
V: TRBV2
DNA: TGTGCCAGCAGTGCCCTCGACAGGGGGCGGAATGGCTACACCTTC
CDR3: CASSALDRGRNGYTF

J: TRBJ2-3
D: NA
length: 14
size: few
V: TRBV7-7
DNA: TGTGCCAGCAGCTTAGGTGTGTCGGGAGATACGCAGTATTTT
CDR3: CASSLGVSGDTQYF

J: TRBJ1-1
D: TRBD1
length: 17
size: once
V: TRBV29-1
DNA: TGCAGCGTGCAACAGACAGGGGGCCGGACTCCGAACACTGAAGCTTTCTTT
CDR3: CSVQQTGGRTPNTEAFF

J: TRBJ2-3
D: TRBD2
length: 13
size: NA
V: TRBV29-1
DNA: TGCAGCGTAAGCGGGGGGAGCACAGATACGCAGTATTTT
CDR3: CSVSGGSTDTQYF

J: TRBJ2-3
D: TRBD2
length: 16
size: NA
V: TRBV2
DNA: TGTGCCAGCAGTGGGCTAGCGGGGGGAAGCACAGATACGCAGTATTTT
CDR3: CASSGLAGGSTDTQYF

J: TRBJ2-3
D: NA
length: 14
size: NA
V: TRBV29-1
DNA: TGCAGCGTTGTTCCGCGGGACTTCGCAGATACGCAGTATTTT
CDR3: CSVVPRDFADTQYF

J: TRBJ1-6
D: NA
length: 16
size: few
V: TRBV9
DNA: TGTGCCAGCAGCGTCCTAATGGGAGGGGAGAATTCACCCCTCCACTTT
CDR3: CASSVLMGGENSPLHF

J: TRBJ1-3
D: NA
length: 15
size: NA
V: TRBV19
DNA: TGTGCCAGTAGTATCGCCGCGGCGGATGGAAACACCATATATTTT
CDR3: CASSIAAADGNTIYF

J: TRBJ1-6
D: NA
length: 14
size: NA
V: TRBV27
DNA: TGTGCCAGCAGTGATAGCTCCTATAATTCACCCCTCCACTTT
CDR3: CASSDSSYNSPLHF

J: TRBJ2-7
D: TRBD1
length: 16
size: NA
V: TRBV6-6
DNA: TGTGCCAGCACCGCTGACGGCAGGGGGCGCGGGTACGAGCAGTACTTC
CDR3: CASTADGRGRGYEQYF

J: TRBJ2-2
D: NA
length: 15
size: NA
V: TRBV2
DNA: TGTGCCAGCAAAATGGAGCTCTCCTACACCGGGGAGCTGTTTTTT
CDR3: CASKMELSYTGELFF

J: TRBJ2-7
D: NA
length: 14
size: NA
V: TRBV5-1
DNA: TGCGCCAGCAGCTTGGATGGGGCGAAGGACGAGCAGTACTTC
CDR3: CASSLDGAKDEQYF

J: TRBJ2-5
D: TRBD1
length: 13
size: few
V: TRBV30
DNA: TGTGCCTGGAGTGGGGACAGGGTGGAGACCCAGTACTTC
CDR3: CAWSGDRVETQYF

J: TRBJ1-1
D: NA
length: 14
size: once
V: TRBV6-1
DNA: TGTGCCAGCAAACTTGACAGGTTTGGAACTGAAGCTTTCTTT
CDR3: CASKLDRFGTEAFF

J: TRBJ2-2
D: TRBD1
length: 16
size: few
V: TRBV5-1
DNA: TGCGCCAGCAGCTGGGGACAGCACGCGAACACCGGGGAGCTGTTTTTT
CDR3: CASSWGQHANTGELFF

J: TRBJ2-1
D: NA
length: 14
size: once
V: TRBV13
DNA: TGTGCCAGCAGCTCCTGGGCGGGGCGCAATGAGCAGTTCTTC
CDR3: CASSSWAGRNEQFF

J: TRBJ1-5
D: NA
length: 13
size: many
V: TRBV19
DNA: TGTGCCAGTAGTACCACAGAAAATCAGCCCCAGCATTTT
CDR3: CASSTTENQPQHF

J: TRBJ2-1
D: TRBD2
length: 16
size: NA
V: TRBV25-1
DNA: TGTGCCAGCAGTCTCCCCGGGACTAGCGGGAACAATGAGCAGTTCTTC
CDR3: CASSLPGTSGNNEQFF

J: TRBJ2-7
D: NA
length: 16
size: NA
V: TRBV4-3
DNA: TGCGCCAGCAGCCAGGGAGGAGGGGCAACGAGCTACGAGCAGTACTTC
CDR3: CASSQGGGATSYEQYF

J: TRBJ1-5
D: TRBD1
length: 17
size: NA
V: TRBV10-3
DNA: TGTGCCATCAGTGAACCTGACAGGGCACTGGGCAATCAGCCCCAGCATTTT
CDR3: CAISEPDRALGNQPQHF

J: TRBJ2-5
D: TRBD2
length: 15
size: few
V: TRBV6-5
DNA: TGTGCCAGCAGTCAAGGACTAGCGGTTCAAGAGACCCAGTACTTC
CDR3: CASSQGLAVQETQYF

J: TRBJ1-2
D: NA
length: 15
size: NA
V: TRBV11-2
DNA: TGTGCCAGCAGCCTCGACAGCTTATCCGTATATGGCTACACCTTC
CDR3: CASSLDSLSVYGYTF

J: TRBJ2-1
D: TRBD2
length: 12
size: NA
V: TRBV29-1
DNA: TGCAGCGTAATAGCGGGAGGTGGTGAGCAGTTCTTC
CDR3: CSVIAGGGEQFF

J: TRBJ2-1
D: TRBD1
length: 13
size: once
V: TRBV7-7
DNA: TGTGCCAGCAGCCGGGACAGGTTCCATGAGCAGTTCTTC
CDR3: CASSRDRFHEQFF

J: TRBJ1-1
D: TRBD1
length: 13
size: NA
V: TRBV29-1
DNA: TGCAGCGTTCGGACAGGGGGTAACACTGAAGCTTTCTTT
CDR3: CSVRTGGNTEAFF

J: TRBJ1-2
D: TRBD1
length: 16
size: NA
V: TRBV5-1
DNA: TGCGCCAGCAGCCCGACCCCGGGACAGGGGGAAAATGGCTACACCTTC
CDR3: CASSPTPGQGENGYTF

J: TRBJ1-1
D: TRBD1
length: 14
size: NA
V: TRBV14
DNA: TGTGCCAGCAGCCCTTGGACAGGGAACACTGAAGCTTTCTTT
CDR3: CASSPWTGNTEAFF

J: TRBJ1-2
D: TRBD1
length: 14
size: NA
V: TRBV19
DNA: TGTGCCAGTAGGAGGGACAGGGAGGACTATGGCTACACCTTC
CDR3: CASRRDREDYGYTF